The sequence of this TCR beta chain was determined in a study of blood T cells in healthy people across ages. Findings of the study overall: Versus aged donors, long-lived donors had higher diversity and more naive CD4+ cells. Naive T cell percentage and TCR beta diversity correlated strongly.

CDR1 is DFQATT, CDR2 SNEGSKA, per germline (reference sequence). This CDR3 region has 11 residues. Trimming removed 3 bases at V and 7 bases at J, with 6 bases between. For the second PCR, which ran for roughly 6 to 12 cycles, a sample-barcoded 5' primer and a J-beta primer mix were used. TCRdb reanalysed the 5' RACE reads using MiXCR and keeps one entry per CDR3 protein. The data show over 1,200,000 distinct CDR3 sequences, approximately 63% seen once. A note on this clonotype: What it binds is not known.

This rearrangement joins TRBV20-1 to TRBJ2-2; D gene ambiguous. Sequences were obtained from blood. The TCR originated in a man aged 18 to 29 in good health. CDR3 in amino acids: CSARIGGELFF. CDR3 bases: TGCAGTGCTAGGATAGGCGGGGAGCTGTTTTTT.